This is a list of T cell receptor beta chains from one sample in a study of glioma-infiltrating T cells. From the multiplex PCR reads, TCRdb called clonotypes with MiXCR, one entry per CDR3 protein. The table includes a few hundred thousand distinct CDR3 sequences, about 40% detected once. The sequencing sample was made of glioma tissue, nonneoplastic brain tissue, or PBMCs (not recorded which). The receptors here all came from a human donor with low-grade glioma or glioblastoma, undergoing nonglioma brain surgery, or in good health (not recorded which). Both conserved end residues are part of each CDR3. The D gene is left open where the match is weak. For some rows the clone size is stated as once, few or many, or as a class when expanded; others skip it.

V	J	size	D	CDR3	DNA
TRBV3-1	TRBJ1-5	NA	NA	CASSQDLTENQPQHF	TGTGCCAGCAGCCAAGATTTAACAGAAAATCAGCCCCAGCATTTT
TRBV19	TRBJ1-1	few	NA	CASSYTTWRNTEAFF	TGTGCCAGTAGTTATACGACTTGGAGGAACACTGAAGCTTTCTTT
TRBV3-1	TRBJ2-1	NA	NA	CASSQDGRGGPYNEQFF	TGTGCCAGCAGCCAAGACGGACGGGGCGGCCCCTACAATGAGCAGTTCTTC
TRBV6-2/TRBV6-3	TRBJ1-2	NA	NA	CATRLGRNYGYTF	TGTGCCACCAGATTGGGCAGGAACTATGGCTACACCTTC
TRBV4-1	TRBJ2-3	NA	NA	CASSQGDGPADTQYF	TGCGCCAGCAGCCAAGGGGACGGACCCGCGGATACGCAGTATTTT
TRBV25-1	TRBJ1-4	NA	NA	CGSSDVSAGTEKLFF	TGTGGCAGCAGTGATGTGTCAGCCGGGACTGAAAAACTGTTTTTT
TRBV27	TRBJ1-1	NA	NA	CATKEGPNWNTEAFF	TGTGCCACTAAAGAAGGGCCAAATTGGAACACTGAAGCTTTCTTT
TRBV7-7	TRBJ2-1	NA	TRBD1	CASSPGQTNEQFF	TGTGCTAGCAGCCCGGGACAGACGAATGAGCAGTTCTTC
TRBV19	TRBJ2-3	few	NA	CATRQRMTDTQYF	TGTGCCACCCGTCAGAGAATGACAGATACGCAGTATTTT
TRBV10-3	TRBJ1-2	few	NA	CAISQIKTDGYTF	TGTGCCATCAGCCAAATCAAGACCGATGGCTACACCTTC
TRBV20-1	TRBJ2-7	NA	NA	CSASPWSHEQYF	TGCAGTGCTAGCCCTTGGAGCCACGAGCAGTACTTC
TRBV29-1	TRBJ2-3	NA	NA	CSVEYTDTQYF	TGCAGCGTTGAATACACAGATACGCAGTATTTT
TRBV6-2/TRBV6-3	TRBJ1-1	many	NA	CASSYAGAPEAFF	TGTGCCAGCAGTTACGCCGGGGCCCCTGAAGCTTTCTTT
TRBV27	TRBJ2-5	many	NA	CASSLSWTAQETQYF	TGTGCCAGCAGTTTATCCTGGACAGCGCAAGAGACCCAGTACTTC
TRBV7-2	TRBJ2-7	NA	NA	CASSHRTSTFYEQYF	TGTGCCAGCAGCCATCGGACATCAACTTTCTACGAGCAGTACTTC
TRBV7-9	TRBJ1-1	many	NA	CASSFRTEAFF	TGTGCCAGCAGTTTTCGGACTGAAGCTTTCTTT
TRBV19	TRBJ1-5	few	NA	CASRAVAFQPQHF	TGTGCCAGTAGGGCTGTAGCGTTTCAGCCCCAGCATTTT
TRBV19	TRBJ1-6	NA	NA	CASSGQGPSYNSPLHF	TGTGCCAGCAGTGGTCAGGGCCCGAGCTATAATTCACCCCTCCACTTT
TRBV15	TRBJ2-1	NA	TRBD2	CATSRALAGSYNEQFF	TGTGCCACCAGCAGAGCCCTAGCGGGATCCTACAATGAGCAGTTCTTC
TRBV4-2	TRBJ2-2	NA	NA	CASSRLLQGHPNTGELFF	TGTGCCAGCAGCCGCCTCCTACAGGGACATCCTAACACCGGGGAGCTGTTTTTT
TRBV12-3/TRBV12-4	TRBJ2-1	few	TRBD2	CASSIGLAGGLSYNEQFF	TGTGCCAGCAGTATTGGACTAGCGGGAGGACTCTCCTACAATGAGCAGTTCTTC
TRBV5-4	TRBJ2-1	NA	TRBD1	CASNLFKGGRNEQFF	TGTGCCAGCAACCTCTTCAAAGGGGGCCGCAATGAGCAGTTCTTC
TRBV28	TRBJ2-1	NA	NA	CASSLTSSGEQFF	TGTGCCAGCAGTTTGACCTCATCCGGTGAGCAGTTCTTC
TRBV6-5	TRBJ1-2	NA	NA	CASSYQAVSAGGYTF	TGTGCCAGCAGTTACCAAGCTGTTAGTGCGGGAGGCTACACCTTC
TRBV6-1	TRBJ2-1	NA	NA	CASSLPRPPSYNEQFF	TGTGCCAGCAGCCTCCCGAGGCCCCCCTCCTACAATGAGCAGTTCTTC
TRBV7-2	TRBJ2-7	NA	NA	CASSLVVTHAYEQYF	TGTGCCAGCAGCTTAGTGGTGACACACGCCTACGAGCAGTACTTC
TRBV28	TRBJ1-2	NA	NA	CASSLFQGYGYTF	TGTGCCAGCAGTTTGTTCCAGGGGTATGGCTACACCTTC
TRBV15	TRBJ2-3	many	NA	CATSRVTIGTDTQYF	TGTGCCACCAGCAGAGTAACGATTGGCACAGATACGCAGTATTTT
TRBV6-2/TRBV6-3	TRBJ2-4	NA	NA	CASSGSPGNIQYF	TGTGCCAGCAGCGGTAGTCCGGGAAACATTCAGTACTTC
TRBV2	TRBJ1-5	few	TRBD1	CASRGDSYSNQPQHF	TGTGCCAGCAGGGGGGACAGTTATAGCAATCAGCCCCAGCATTTT
TRBV7-9	TRBJ1-2	few	NA	CASTGSQGYGYTF	TGTGCCAGCACAGGCAGTCAAGGCTATGGCTACACCTTC
TRBV27	TRBJ2-7	many	TRBD1	CASSLGTGHSYEQYF	TGTGCCAGCAGTTTAGGGACAGGGCATTCTTACGAGCAGTACTTC
TRBV10-3	TRBJ2-7	NA	TRBD1	CAISRDREAYEQYF	TGTGCCATCAGCCGGGACAGGGAGGCCTACGAGCAGTACTTC
TRBV24-1	TRBJ2-1	NA	NA	CATGHFRQSSYNEQFF	TGTGCCACCGGTCATTTCAGACAGAGCTCCTACAATGAGCAGTTCTTC
TRBV6-1	TRBJ2-1	NA	NA	CAISESGGLEQFF	TGTGCCATCAGTGAGTCAGGAGGGCTTGAGCAGTTCTTC
TRBV28	TRBJ1-2	NA	TRBD1	CASSFVVTGGSNYSYTF	TGTGCCAGCAGTTTTGTGGTCACAGGGGGCTCTAACTATAGCTACACCTTC